This entry is about one TCR beta chain. Its antigen is currently not known. No much larger clone exists at a distance of one base, and base qualities are not known. The data originate from a study of Graves' ophthalmopathy and Graves' hyperthyroidism listed by TCRdb under 2018. Turning to the overall study: Peripheral blood was collected at initial diagnosis, before any treatment. The study used signatures of the TCR beta repertoire to tell Graves' ophthalmopathy apart from Graves' hyperthyroidism and to predict which patients would progress to ophthalmopathy. A discovery set of 95 to 100 patients (43 ophthalmopathy, 55 to 60 stable hyperthyroidism) was enrolled to explore V-J signatures distinguishing ophthalmopathy from hyperthyroidism. Following sampling, methimazole starting at 30 mg daily was administered to hyperthyroidism patients, and high-dose intravenous methylprednisolone was administered to ophthalmopathy patients. In about six hyperthyroidism patients, the T-cell repertoires found in thyroid tissue were compared with those found in blood. In total, some 130 blood samples were TCR-sequenced: fewer than 50 ophthalmopathy, approximately 80 hyperthyroidism and around 17 hyperthyroidism-to-ophthalmopathy patients. For independent validation, a separate cohort was made up of 18 hyperthyroidism patients plus 17 patients who later progressed from hyperthyroidism to ophthalmopathy.

Ophthalmopathy patients had moderately to severely active disease, Clinical Activity Score of at least 3, NOSPECS grade of at least 4, and disease duration under 3 months. Anyone with other autoimmune diseases, uncontrolled infections, pregnancy or lactation was excluded from the study. Diagnosis relied on clinical symptoms, serum thyroxine, TRAb, thyroid ultrasound and orbital computed tomography. Using Ficoll-Paque density gradient centrifugation, PBMCs were isolated from about 9.4 ml of fresh peripheral blood. Total RNA was extracted with Trizol reagent and quality-checked on an Agilent 2100 Bioanalyzer. TCR beta CDR3 regions were amplified from RNA transcripts for repertoire sequencing. A first-round RT-PCR used HTBI primers with the Qiagen OneStep RT-PCR kit, followed by a second-round multiplex PCR, size selection and purification. Libraries were sequenced on an Illumina HiSeq2000 using paired-end 100 bp reads. The paper's data handling went like this. SOAPnuke was used to process the reads, throwing out any read that had adapters, had uncalled bases, had a mean Phred below 15, or lacked an exact constant-primer or identifier match. High-quality paired reads were merged with COPE v1.2.5. Each unique nucleotide sequence was defined as a clonotype, and clonotypes were aligned to IMGT TRB V, D and J references with MiTCR v1.1. Only V-J combinations with frequency above 0.0001 were analysed, covering 99.2% of repertoires. A TCR clonal expansion and chaos score per V-J combination was defined as the ratio of F50 clonal expansion to chaos observed in the TCRdist matrix. Welch's t-statistics and random forest were used to narrow the features down to 13 V-J combinations, which were then fed into a naive Bayes classifier. Thyroid-blood repertoire similarity was quantified with the Morisita-Horn index. TCRdb reran the public reads through fastp at Q25 and MiXCR, keeping productive beta chains. A single entry per CDR3 protein holds the most common genes and DNA from its merged rows. These V and J calls are TCRdb output, not the study's own analysis. Across this sample there are over 650,000 distinct CDR3 sequences, with under 50% seen only once. The ten largest clonotypes hold more than 2.5% of the sample.

Overall study results and their limits: In validation, the model predicted ophthalmopathy progression with roughly 68% sensitivity and around 72% specificity; 12 predicted patients were CT-confirmed with GO in a median of 6.5 months. Most of the expanded thyroid clonotypes with a frequency above 0.001 were also detected in blood, and it was suggested that the thyroid immune response may be reflected by blood repertoires. In cross-validation, the 13-signature model distinguished ophthalmopathy from stable hyperthyroidism with less than 90% sensitivity and 81.08% specificity, while in the test set the corresponding values were 80% and 75%. Sample size was not statistically predetermined, and group allocation was not concealed from the investigators.

The CDR3 runs 16 residues from the cysteine to the phenylalanine. Of all the DNA, just the CDR3 is kept, 48 bases in frame from base 1. V has 0 bases trimmed and J has 1 base trimmed; junction bases matching no gene number 4. Material: peripheral blood. Here the chain combines TRBV12-3 or TRBV12-4 and TRBJ1-1; TRBD1 agrees with 8 junctional bases. The sequence derives from an adult man with Graves' ophthalmopathy. In nucleotide form, the sequence is TGTGCCAGCAGTTTAGCCTGGGGGACAGGGAACACTGAAGCTTTCTTT. The translation is CASSLAWGTGNTEAFF.